Below are 2 T cell receptor beta chains sequenced from a single sample in a study of control samples from healthy donors and cancer patients. Sequenced by immunoSEQ multiplex PCR; TCRdb stores in-frame clones only, minus some. The sample has about 200,000 clones; the top ten hold less than 2.5%. Material: blood. The receptor set was obtained from a woman under 40 in good health.

This chain joins TRBV5-5 and TRBJ2-6; D not resolved. The germline V gene has CDR1 SGHKS and CDR2 YYEKEE (reference sequence). Trimming cost V 1 base and J 5 bases, with 1 base left between them. The CDR3 runs 12 residues. CDR3: CASSLRANVLTF. DNA of the CDR3: TGTGCCAGCAGCTTGAGGGCCAACGTCCTGACTTTC. Full variable domain (outside the CDR3, taken from reference TRBV5-5 and TRBJ2-6): DAGVTQSPTHLIKTRGQQVTLRCSPISGHKSVSWYQQVLGQGPQFIFQYYEKEERGRGNFPDRFSARQFPNYSSELNVNALLLGDSALYLCASSLRANVLTFGAGSRLTVL.

V gene TRBV3-1 (or the pseudogene TRBV3-2) combines with J gene TRBJ2-2; tentative D call: TRBD2 (6 bases). Per germline, CDR1 LGHDT and CDR2 YNNKEL (reference sequence). Between the trimmed V and J ends, which lost 4 bases and 4 bases, there was a span of 7 bases. The CDR3 loop spans 13 amino acids. The chain's CDR3 is CASSLGGTGELFF. In DNA form, the CDR3 reads TGTGCCAGCAGCCTGGGGGGCACCGGGGAGCTGTTTTTT.